The sequence of this T cell receptor (beta chain) was determined in a study of shared clonotypes between healthy human individuals (dated by TCRdb to about 2020). Background for the entire study: A couple of women and three men aged 18 to 49 years were included in the cohort. For each donor, CD4 naive and CD4 memory were each run on three plates, CD8 naive on two plates, and CD8 memory on one plate. To estimate repertoire size and how much clonotype sharing occurs between individuals, the study deeply sequenced the blood TCR repertoires of about five healthy adults. To increase sequencing depth and limit assay-specific biases, different laboratories used diverse techniques to prepare libraries and sequence TCR repertoires. Per donor, leukapheresis produced somewhere between about 0.94 and 9 billion PBMCs. Study-wide conclusions, independent of this receptor: Sampling was restricted to blood, and TCR repertoires in tissues likely differ from the TCR repertoires found in blood. Pairwise subsampling indicated that sequencing depth was expected to affect the degree of clonotype sharing among donors. Estimated clonotype richness was generally larger for naive than for memory subsets. Even with the large sequencing depth, rarefaction of the sorted-subset datasets indicated that sequencing was incomplete. About 5% of naive CD4, more than 3% of naive CD8, approximately 2% of memory CD4, and approximately 0.39% of memory CD8 clonotypes were shared across a handful of donors. Because the study included only a small number of donors, the genetic and exposure-history diversity represented was limited. Compared with non-shared clonotypes, the clonotypes found in all four sorted-subset donors had higher generation probabilities.

CD8 naive samples were CD45RO-negative cells positively selected for CCR7, giving a CD45RA+CCR7+ population that excluded TemRA cells. Healthy HIV-negative adults with no recently reported acute infections or vaccinations were included as donors. Every donor was a Caucasian adult living in Nashville, Tennessee, USA. Blood was obtained by leukapheresis, after which PBMCs were separated by Ficoll-Histopaque density gradient centrifugation and cryopreserved in liquid nitrogen vapor phase. Analytical flow cytometry was used to check the purity and quantity of every magnetically sorted T cell population. From each sorted fraction, genomic DNA was isolated and quantified by UV absorbance on a Nanodrop 2000c. The CDR3, from cysteine to phenylalanine, totals 15 residues. The DNA shown is the 45-base CDR3, in frame from base 1. CDR1 and CDR2 are read off the germline V gene (reference sequence) as SEHNR and FQNEAQ. V is trimmed back by 5 bases and J by 1 base, and the junction contains 7 bases that no gene match accounts for.

Turning to this clone: Its antigen is currently not known. Base qualities are not recorded, but no much larger clone differs from it by a single base.

TCR CDR3 regions were amplified from genomic DNA by multiplex PCR using the deep immunoSEQ assay. Extracted genomic DNA from each cell subset was spread evenly across all wells of several immunoSEQ 96-well plates, with each plate serving as a replicate. For sorted subsets, each replicate PCR was loaded with 200 ng genomic DNA, equivalent to about 30,000 T cell genomes. Purified libraries were quantified with a Qubit 3.0 fluorometer, sized on a Bioanalyzer 2100, and re-quantified with the KAPA Library Quantification kit. Every immunoSEQ 96-well plate was sequenced on a dedicated single-read 150-cycle Illumina NextSeq 550 flow cell. In the paper's pipeline: Because the immunoSEQ output included only junctional sequences and no quality scores, the filtering could not be the same as the filtering used for full-length reads. Sequences were annotated with PyIR, a Python wrapper for IgBLAST v1.9, and V/J genes and CDR3 were assigned using IMGT germline references. Reads were filtered out if the reads had weak V/J assignments (E-value above 1e-6), no CDR3, stop codons, out-of-frame junctions, or ambiguous translated residues. V3J clonotypes were defined as sequences sharing the same inferred V gene, J gene, and CDR3 amino acid sequence. Percentage overlap between repertoires was calculated by dividing the number of shared unique clonotypes by the size of the smaller repertoire. RTK rarefaction, the Chao1 estimator, and Recon v2.1 estimates of unobserved clonotypes were used to assess repertoire richness. For all TCRbeta clonotypes obtained by the gDNA method from a few donors, generation probabilities were computed with OLGA. TCRdb obtained this table from immuneACCESS and retained in-frame rearrangements with V and J assigned. These tables miss some clones; where compared with another copy, unresolved V genes account for less than half of the shortfall, and the remainder is unexplained. Clone size and V and J calls were adopted from that table, with D and trimming inferred from the DNA. The sample table records approximately 2,200,000 clones; approximately 94% of these occur just once. Roughly 1.8% of the sample is in the top ten clones.

The clonotype comes from a man between 18 and 35 years old in good health. Some clones in this sample may be carry-over from other donors' samples. The V and J genes are TRBV7-9 and TRBJ2-7, with TRBD1 matching 8 junction bases. Material: naive CD8+ T cells from PBMCs. The meaning of the sample's cell subset or site label: CD45RA+CCR7+. The CDR3 corresponds to CASSNPGQESYEQYF. Read as DNA, the sequence is TGTGCCAGCAGCAATCCGGGACAGGAGTCCTACGAGCAGTACTTC.